A single sample gave rise to the 8 T cell receptor beta chains below, sequenced in a study of cytomegalovirus exposure and HLA in healthy donors. The PCR contained 60 Vbeta and 13 Jbeta primers. Profiled with immunoSEQ multiplex PCR; TCRdb holds only in-frame clones, not every one. The repertoire table contains fewer than 150,000 clones. Sample: PBMCs. These receptors came from a man between 18 and 35 years old in good health and CMV-seronegative.

The chain combines TRBV6-1 with TRBJ1-2; D is uncertain. CDR3 length: 13 residues. Germline lookup yields CDR1 MNHNS and CDR2 SASEGT. With 7 bases removed from V and 0 bases from J, the gap between germline ends came to 9 bases. CDR3 protein: CASTPVTNYGYTF. In DNA, the CDR3 is TGTGCCAGCACGCCAGTAACTAACTATGGCTACACCTTC.

CDR3 region: CASSYSIGLAEQYF. CDR3 bases: TGTGCCAGCAGTTACTCGATAGGGCTAGCGGAACAGTACTTC. V usage is TRBV6-5 and J usage is TRBJ2-7, with 7 bases fitting TRBD2. Germline lookup yields CDR1 MNHEY and CDR2 SVGAGI. V lost 0 bases and J lost 10; bases outside the gene matches: 9. The CDR3 covers 14 residues.

The chain couples TRBV28 to TRBJ2-1, with TRBD2 identical over 7 bases. V shed 2 bases, J shed 4 bases, and the junction held 2 bases outside the gene matches. The germline V gene has CDR1 MDHEN and CDR2 SYDVKM. This CDR3 comprises 14 residues. In DNA, the CDR3 is TGTGCCAGCAGTTTAGCGGGAGAGTACAATGAGCAGTTCTTC. Translated: CASSLAGEYNEQFF. Supplemented by reference TRBV28 and TRBJ2-1, the full variable domain reads DVKVTQSSRYLVKRTGEKVFLECVQDMDHENMFWYRQDPGLGLRLIYFSYDVKMKEKGDIPEGYSVSREKKERFSLILESASTNQTSMYLCASSLAGEYNEQFFGPGTRLTVL.

The gene calls are TRBV9 and TRBJ2-7, with a weak D call TRBD1 (5 bases). CDR1 is SGDLS, CDR2 YYNGEE, per germline. CDR3 length: 15 residues. V lost 4 bases and J lost 0, with 14 bases in between. CDR3 loop: CASSPEGAVSYEQYF. The DNA of the CDR3 is TGTGCCAGCAGCCCCGAAGGGGCGGTCTCCTACGAGCAGTACTTC.

The chain links TRBV11-2 to TRBJ1-4; 8 bases are shared with TRBD1. Germline assignment: CDR1 SGHAT and CDR2 FQNNGV. The CDR3 covers 15 residues. V trimming: 6 bases; J trimming: 4 bases; junction bases outside the gene matches: 7. CDR3 in amino acids: CASRRAGGRNEKLFF. DNA of the CDR3: TGTGCCAGCAGGAGAGCAGGGGGCCGTAATGAAAAACTGTTTTTT.

The gene calls are TRBV20-1 and TRBJ2-1, with a tentative D call TRBD2 (6 bases). Per germline, CDR1 DFQATT and CDR2 SNEGSKA (reference sequence). Trimming cost V 3 bases and J 7 bases, with 7 bases left between them. CDR3 length equals 11 residues. CDR3 in amino acids: CSARRGNEQFF. CDR3 coding DNA: TGCAGTGCTAGGCGGGGTAATGAGCAGTTCTTC.

The rearrangement links TRBV19 to TRBJ2-5, with 14 nucleotides matching TRBD2. V trimming: 6 bases; J trimming: 5 bases; junction bases outside the gene matches: 14. CDR1 LNHDA and CDR2 SQIVND come from the germline V gene (reference sequence). The CDR3 spans 18 residues. This CDR3 is CASSPGLAGGGVLETQYF. In DNA, the CDR3 is TGTGCCAGTAGCCCAGGACTAGCGGGAGGAGGGGTGTTGGAGACCCAGTACTTC.

This chain connects TRBV28 to TRBJ2-5, with D perhaps matching TRBD1 (6 bases). The better agreement between TRBJ2-7 and the DNA end casts doubt on the J call. This CDR3 is built from 13 residues. Germline V CDR1 and CDR2: MDHEN, SYDVKM. The CDR3 here is CASSGDIIHEQYF. CDR3 nucleotide sequence: TGTGCCAGCAGTGGGGACATAATCCACGAGCAGTACTTC.